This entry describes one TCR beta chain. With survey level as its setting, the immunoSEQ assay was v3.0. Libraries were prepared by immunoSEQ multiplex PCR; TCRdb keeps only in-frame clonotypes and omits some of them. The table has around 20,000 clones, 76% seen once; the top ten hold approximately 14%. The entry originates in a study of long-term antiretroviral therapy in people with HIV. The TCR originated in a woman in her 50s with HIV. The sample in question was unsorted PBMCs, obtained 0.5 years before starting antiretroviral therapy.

This chain's CDR3 is CASTETSNTGELFF. The CDR3 DNA follows: TGCGCCAGCACCGAGACATCGAACACCGGGGAGCTGTTTTTT. The rearrangement uses TRBV5-1 and TRBJ2-2; D is unresolved. The CDR3 contains 14 residues. Germline V CDR1 and CDR2: SGHRS, YFSETQ. Trimming left V 6 bases short and J 0 bases short, with 9 bases between. The full variable domain, completed using reference TRBV5-1 and TRBJ2-2, is KAGVTQTPRYLIKTRGQQVTLSCSPISGHRSVSWYQQTPGQGLQFLFEYFSETQRNKGNFPGRFSGRQFSNSRSEMNVSTLELGDSALYLCASTETSNTGELFFGEGSRLTVL.